One sample yielded the 18 T cell receptor beta chains listed below, sequenced in a study of shared clonotypes between healthy human individuals. TCRdb keeps only in-frame clones here, not all; method: immunoSEQ multiplex PCR. The sample lists about 2.2 million clones, approximately 94% seen once, with about 1.8% in the top ten. CD45RO-negative cells were positively selected for CCR7, leaving out terminally differentiated effector memory CD45RA+ cells. The source material was naive CD8+ T cells from PBMCs. These receptors were taken from a young man in good health. Some clones in this sample may be carry-over from other donors' samples.

This sequence joins TRBV7-9 and TRBJ2-7; TRBD1 agrees at 9 bases. CDR3 size: 16 residues. Germline CDR1 reads SEHNR; CDR2 reads FQNEAQ (reference sequence). V shed 5 bases and J 0 bases; nucleotides not matched to a gene: 8. As DNA, the CDR3 is TGTGCCAGCAGCCACCGGGACAGGGCCCTCTCCTACGAGCAGTACTTC. Translated: CASSHRDRALSYEQYF. The variable domain in full, with the rest retrieved from reference TRBV7-9 and TRBJ2-7, is DTGVSQNPRHKITKRGQNVTFRCDPISEHNRLYWYRQTLGQGPEFLTYFQNEAQLEKSRLLSDRFSAERPKGSFSTLEIQRTEQGDSAMYLCASSHRDRALSYEQYFGPGTRLTVT.

The chain recombines TRBV29-1 with TRBJ2-7; D might be TRBD2 (5 bases). Between the trimmed V and J ends, which lost 4 bases and 2 bases, there was a span of 15 bases. Germline CDR1 is SQVTM and CDR2 is ANQGSEA. The CDR3 covers 14 residues. The CDR3 coding sequence is TGCAGCGTTGGGGGAGCAGCAACCACCTACGAGCAGTACTTC. Translating gives CSVGGAATTYEQYF.

Worth noting for this clone: Other nucleotide sequences from this sample produce the same CDR3. This chain joins TRBV25-1 and TRBJ1-5; D possibly corresponds to TRBD1 (6 bases). The CDR3 covers 13 residues. CDR1 and CDR2 from the germline V gene are MGHDK and SYGVNS. The V and J ends lost 4 bases and 2 bases respectively, with 6 bases between them. The CDR3 spells CASSGQGNQPQHF. The CDR3 DNA follows: TGTGCCAGCAGTGGACAGGGCAATCAGCCCCAGCATTTT.

V and J are TRBV5-8 and TRBJ1-2; D may be TRBD1 (6 bases). The V and J ends lost 4 bases and 3 bases respectively, with 19 bases between them. This CDR3 is built from 16 residues. The germline gives CDR1 SGHTS, CDR2 YDEGEE. In nucleotides, the CDR3 is TGTGCCAGCAGCCCTGCTCAGGGGTCCCTAGACTATGGCTACACCTTC. It is translated as CASSPAQGSLDYGYTF.

CDR3 nucleotides: TGTGCCAGCAGCTATGTCAGGAACACAGATACGCAGTATTTT. It codes for CASSYVRNTDTQYF. The gene calls are TRBV7-9 and TRBJ2-3, with unresolved D. Germline V gives CDR1 SEHNR, CDR2 FQNEAQ (reference sequence). The CDR3 is 14 residues long. The V end lost 4 bases, the J end lost 2 bases, and 10 bases lay between the germline ends.

V gene TRBV27 combines with J gene TRBJ1-2; 7 bases line up with TRBD1. This CDR3 is 14 amino acids long. The J segment lost 6 bases and the V segment lost 5 bases, leaving 9 bases of the junction unmatched. The germline CDR1 and CDR2 sequences are MNHEY and SMNVEV (reference sequence). CDR3 protein: CASSPPGQDHGYTF. CDR3 nucleotide sequence: TGTGCCAGCAGTCCCCCCGGACAGGACCATGGCTACACCTTC.

The chain is built from TRBV4-1 and TRBJ1-1; 8 bases fit TRBD1. CDR1 is MGHRA, CDR2 YSYEKL, per germline. The CDR3 extends over 14 amino acids. Trimming took 0 bases from V and 11 from J; bases not matched to a gene: 8. The CDR3 nucleotides are TGCGCCAGCAGCCAAGATAGGCAGGGGGCGCGGGCTTTCTTT. It translates to CASSQDRQGARAFF.

This chain connects TRBV19 to TRBJ1-1; possible D gene TRBD1, 5 bases. The germline CDR1 and CDR2 sequences are LNHDA and SQIVND (reference sequence). The V end lost 6 bases, the J end lost 2 bases, and 13 bases lay between the germline ends. The CDR3 loop spans 14 amino acids. The CDR3 here is CASSTLRDNTEAFF. The CDR3 DNA reads as TGTGCCAGTAGCACCCTCAGGGATAACACTGAAGCTTTCTTT.

The chain joins TRBV5-1 to TRBJ2-2, with TRBD2 matching over 11 bases. J gave up 4 bases and V 0 bases, and 5 bases lay outside the gene matches. The CDR3 consists of 17 residues. Looked up from germline, CDR1 is SGHRS and CDR2 is YFSETQ. The CDR3 DNA sequence: TGCGCCAGCAGCTTGGAGGGACTAGCGGTTCGCACCGGGGAGCTGTTTTTT. Translated: CASSLEGLAVRTGELFF.

The genes are TRBV28 and TRBJ2-7; TRBD1 might be the D (6 bases). V gave up 5 bases and J gave up 0 bases, with 14 bases separating them. Germline-derived CDR1 and CDR2 are MDHEN and SYDVKM. The CDR3 contains 15 residues. DNA for the CDR3: TGTGCCAGCAGTGCCGGGACAACTCTCTCCTACGAGCAGTACTTC. Protein product: CASSAGTTLSYEQYF.

The rearrangement uses TRBV7-8 and TRBJ1-5, with D possibly TRBD1 on 6 matching bases. The germline V and J ends were trimmed by 4 bases and 2 bases, with 6 bases remaining between them. The CDR3 has 13 amino acids. Germline V gene sequence: CDR1 SGHVS, CDR2 FQNEAQ. The CDR3 is CASSWTGNQPQHF. In DNA form, the CDR3 reads TGTGCCAGCAGCTGGACAGGCAATCAGCCCCAGCATTTT.

This chain uses TRBV13 with TRBJ2-1; 9 nucleotides agree with TRBD1. CDR1 is PRHDT and CDR2 is FYEKMQ in the germline V gene (reference sequence). The V segment lost 5 bases and the J segment 3 bases; nucleotides outside the gene matches: 5. The CDR3 is made up of 15 amino acids. DNA for the CDR3: TGTGCCAGCAGCCCCGGGACAGGGCGCTACAATGAGCAGTTCTTC. Its translation is CASSPGTGRYNEQFF.

This clone came up once. The chain combines TRBV28 with TRBJ2-5, with D maybe TRBD1 (6 bases). The germline V and J ends were trimmed by 6 bases and 5 bases, with 13 bases remaining between them. This CDR3 contains 13 residues. Germline CDR1 MDHEN, CDR2 SYDVKM. The CDR3: CASRETGGETQYF. The CDR3 nucleotides read TGTGCCAGCAGGGAGACAGGCGGCGAGACCCAGTACTTC.

This chain uses TRBV7-9 with TRBJ1-5; D is uncertain. Germline loops: CDR1 SEHNR, CDR2 FQNEAQ (reference sequence). The CDR3 covers 14 residues. V lost 8 bases and J 2 bases, leaving 13 bases between the germline ends. The CDR3 sequence: CASGPVGGNQPQHF. Here the CDR3 DNA reads TGTGCCAGCGGACCTGTCGGTGGCAATCAGCCCCAGCATTTT.

The rearrangement links TRBV10-3 to TRBJ2-3, with 8 positions matching TRBD1. The CDR3 length is 13 residues. The V segment lost 11 bases and the J segment 4 bases; nucleotides outside the gene matches: 8. Germline lookup yields CDR1 ENHRY and CDR2 SYGVKD. CDR3 loop: CAATGGTADTQYF. The CDR3 DNA reads as TGTGCCGCTACAGGGGGAACGGCAGATACGCAGTATTTT.

The gene calls are TRBV27 and TRBJ2-7; D gene unclear. Trimming removed 2 bases at V and 3 bases at J, with 8 bases between. The length of the CDR3 is 13 residues. CDR1 is MNHEY and CDR2 is SMNVEV in the germline V gene (reference sequence). CDR3 amino acids: CASSLEAYYEQYF. CDR3 nucleotides: TGTGCCAGCAGTTTAGAGGCATACTACGAGCAGTACTTC.

The chain recombines TRBV2 with TRBJ2-7; D remains unclear. Germline CDR1 SNHLY, CDR2 FYNNEI. The CDR3 has 12 residues. V gave up 6 bases and J gave up 0 bases, with 6 bases separating them. The CDR3 DNA is TGTGCCAGCAGCAGCAACTCCTACGAGCAGTACTTC. Protein: CASSSNSYEQYF.

This clone appeared once. V and J are TRBV2 and TRBJ2-1; D possibly corresponds to TRBD1 (6 bases). This CDR3 region has 16 residues. The germline CDR1 and CDR2 sequences are SNHLY and FYNNEI. Between the trimmed V and J ends, which lost 7 bases and 0 bases, there was a span of 16 bases. The CDR3: CASIRGLANSYNEQFF. For the CDR3, the DNA is TGTGCCAGCATCAGGGGCTTGGCTAACTCCTACAATGAGCAGTTCTTC.